Presented here are 17 T cell receptor beta chains from one specimen sequenced in a study of T cell responses to AZD1222 COVID-19 vaccine. The data were produced by immunoSEQ multiplex PCR, yet TCRdb's version contains in-frame clones alone and is incomplete. The sample has 75,000 to 100,000 clones, approximately 85% seen once. The sample here was peripheral blood, taken on day 0 of AZD1222 vaccination. The receptors shown here come from an adult in good health.

The chain couples TRBV18 to TRBJ2-3; D gene unclear. Germline CDR1 is KGHSH and CDR2 is LQKENI. The CDR3 is 16 amino acids. V dropped 3 bases and J dropped 0 bases, with 13 bases sitting between them. The CDR3 here is CASSPYQRTSTDTQYF. The CDR3 coding sequence is TGTGCCAGCTCACCCTATCAGCGAACTAGCACAGATACGCAGTATTTT.

The V gene is TRBV4-3, the J gene TRBJ1-2; the D is unclear. CDR1 is LGHNA and CDR2 is YSLEER in the germline V gene. The CDR3 covers 15 residues. Trimming took off 4 bases at V and 6 bases at J, with 18 bases between the two ends. The DNA of the CDR3 is TGCGCCAGCAGCCCCCAGGAAGGCAGACATGATGGCTACACCTTC. Protein: CASSPQEGRHDGYTF.

The chain uses TRBV5-4 and TRBJ1-4; D might be TRBD1 (5 bases). The ends were cut back, 6 bases at V and 4 bases at J, with 10 bases in the middle. Germline CDR1 reads SGHNT; CDR2 reads YYREEE (reference sequence). There are 13 residues in the CDR3. The CDR3 loop reads CASTVGDNEKLFF. The DNA for the CDR3 is TGTGCCAGCACCGTGGGGGATAATGAAAAACTGTTTTTT.

Here the CDR3 reads CASFGGTGIPHEQYF. CDR3 in DNA: TGCGCCAGCTTCGGGGGGACAGGGATCCCCCACGAGCAGTACTTC. The rearrangement uses TRBV5-1 and TRBJ2-7; 9 bases are a match to TRBD1. V gave up 7 bases and J gave up 5 bases; unmatched junction bases: 13. CDR1 and CDR2 (germline): SGHRS, YFSETQ. The CDR3 extends over 15 amino acids. The variable domain in full, completed from reference TRBV5-1 and TRBJ2-7, reads KAGVTQTPRYLIKTRGQQVTLSCSPISGHRSVSWYQQTPGQGLQFLFEYFSETQRNKGNFPGRFSGRQFSNSRSEMNVSTLELGDSALYLCASFGGTGIPHEQYFGPGTRLTVT.

The genes are TRBV7-2 and TRBJ2-5; D not resolved. Germline loops: CDR1 SGHTA, CDR2 FQGNSA. Trimming removed 1 base at V and 5 bases at J, with 17 bases between. This CDR3 contains 16 residues. The CDR3 spells CASSLGGTLKRETQYF. In DNA form, the CDR3 reads TGTGCCAGCAGCTTAGGAGGAACGCTTAAGAGGGAGACCCAGTACTTC.

The genes are TRBV5-1 and TRBJ1-6; D gene unclear. Germline assignment: CDR1 SGHRS and CDR2 YFSETQ. Deletions cut 2 bases from V and 3 bases from J, with 12 bases between. This CDR3 region has 16 residues. The CDR3 DNA is TGCGCCAGCAGCTTAAACCACGGAGACTATAATTCACCCCTCCACTTT. Its translation is CASSLNHGDYNSPLHF.

The chain is built from TRBV4-3 and TRBJ1-6, with unresolved D. In germline, CDR1 is LGHNA, CDR2 YSLEER. The V end lost 6 bases, the J end lost 6 bases, and 12 bases lay between the germline ends. This CDR3 region has 14 residues. The CDR3: CASSVQFVNSPLHF. CDR3 DNA: TGCGCCAGCAGTGTGCAGTTCGTTAATTCACCCCTCCACTTT.

The chain recombines TRBV9 with TRBJ2-7; 14 bases agree with TRBD2. The CDR3 sequence is 17 residues long. Germline values: CDR1 SGDLS, CDR2 YYNGEE. V was clipped by 3 bases and J by 5 bases; unmatched bases: 10. The CDR3 coding sequence is TGTGCCAGCAGCGAGGGACTAGCGGGGGAGCAACGGAACGAGCAGTACTTC. Translated, it gives CASSEGLAGEQRNEQYF.

The chain combines TRBV5-1 with TRBJ2-3, with D unclear. Trimming took 2 bases from V and 0 from J, leaving 7 bases between them. Germline V gene lookup returns CDR1 SGHRS and CDR2 YFSETQ. This CDR3 region has 14 residues. The CDR3 protein is CASSFSSSTDTQYF. In DNA, the CDR3 is TGCGCCAGCAGCTTCAGTTCTAGCACAGATACGCAGTATTTT.

The rearrangement joins TRBV14 to TRBJ1-6; D ambiguous. CDR1 is SGHDN and CDR2 is FVKESK in the germline V gene. Trimming stripped 3 bases from V and 10 bases from J, with 7 bases between. The CDR3 is 12 amino acids. This CDR3 is CASSQRSSPLHF. The CDR3, as DNA: TGTGCCAGCAGCCAGAGGAGCTCACCCCTCCACTTT.

Points on this clone: This specimen includes other DNA sequences encoding the same CDR3. This chain joins TRBV27 and TRBJ1-2; the D is unclear. This CDR3 region has 13 residues. V was shortened by 3 bases and J by 2 bases, with 7 bases between the two germline ends. Per germline, CDR1 MNHEY and CDR2 SMNVEV (reference sequence). The CDR3 DNA reads TGTGCCAGCAGTTTTTCGGGGAACTATGGCTACACCTTC. It yields the protein CASSFSGNYGYTF.

The rearrangement uses TRBV6-5 and TRBJ1-1, with TRBD1 as a possible D gene (5 bases). This CDR3 has 15 residues. Germline V gene data show CDR1 as MNHEY and CDR2 as SVGAGI. V was cut by 0 bases and J by 3 bases, with 11 bases left in between. The CDR3 reads CASSYSRTHDTEAFF. The CDR3 DNA follows: TGTGCCAGCAGTTACTCGAGGACACACGACACTGAAGCTTTCTTT.

The rearrangement uses TRBV19 and TRBJ1-2; D call uncertain. V was clipped by 10 bases and J by 6 bases, with 21 bases between them. The CDR3 is 14 amino acids. CDR1 is LNHDA, CDR2 SQIVND, per germline (reference sequence). The CDR3 bases are TGTGCCAACCCGAAAGAGTTCCCTGGGGATGGCTACACCTTC. Its protein product is CANPKEFPGDGYTF.

The rearrangement joins TRBV3-1 (or the pseudogene TRBV3-2) to TRBJ2-5; tentatively, D is TRBD1 (6 bases). V was shortened by 2 bases and J by 2 bases, with 15 bases between the two germline ends. This CDR3 comprises 16 residues. Germline V gene data show CDR1 as LGHDT and CDR2 as YNNKEL (reference sequence). As DNA, the CDR3 is TGTGCCAGCAGCCAATCGGACGGGACACTACAAGAGACCCAGTACTTC. Protein product: CASSQSDGTLQETQYF.

The V gene is TRBV6-5, the J gene TRBJ2-2; D gene ambiguous. Trimming took off 2 bases at V and 2 bases at J, with 6 bases between the two ends. Germline lookup yields CDR1 MNHEY and CDR2 SVGAGI. This CDR3 spans 14 amino acids. Here the CDR3 reads CASSYEVNTGELFF. In DNA, the CDR3 is TGTGCCAGCAGTTACGAGGTCAACACCGGGGAGCTGTTTTTT.

The V and J genes are TRBV28 and TRBJ1-4, with a possible D match to TRBD1 (5 bases). This CDR3 is 14 amino acids long. CDR1 MDHEN and CDR2 SYDVKM come from the germline V gene. Trimming removed 7 bases from V and 1 base from J, with 10 bases in between. CDR3 amino acids: CASTPGVTNEKLFF. The CDR3 region has the DNA TGTGCCAGCACCCCGGGGGTAACTAATGAAAAACTGTTTTTT.

This rearrangement joins TRBV27 to TRBJ2-7; 8 positions agree with TRBD1. The CDR3 has 12 residues. J lost 12 bases, V lost 2 bases, and 6 bases had no gene match. Germline V gives CDR1 MNHEY, CDR2 SMNVEV (reference sequence). The DNA for the CDR3 is TGTGCCAGCAGTTTAGGGACAGGCCCTTCGTACTTC. It is translated as CASSLGTGPSYF.